What follows are 10 T cell receptor beta chains derived from one specimen sequenced in a study of T cell repertoires in cytomegalovirus infection. TCRdb reprocessed the reads with MiXCR, giving one entry per CDR3 protein. The table includes about 570,000 distinct CDR3 sequences, over 35% detected once. Antigens for these TCRs are unknown. The sample consisted of cultured PBMCs, taken from culture after CMV antigen stimulation. Receptors were obtained from a human donor in good health (CMV status not recorded). Some clones in this sample may be carry-over from other donors' samples.

This clonotype was seen more than once but under ten times. The chain combines TRBV7-2 with TRBJ2-5; 8 bases map to TRBD1. CDR3 length equals 13 residues. Trimming took 5 bases from V and 2 from J; bases not matched to a gene: 1. Germline loops: CDR1 SGHTA, CDR2 FQGNSA. CDR3 nucleotides: TGTGCCAGCAGCCGACAGGGGCAAGAGACCCAGTACTTC. Translation gives CASSRQGQETQYF. Supplemented by reference TRBV7-2 and TRBJ2-5, the full variable domain reads GAGVSQSPSNKVTEKGKDVELRCDPISGHTALYWYRQSLGQGLEFLIYFQGNSAPDKSGLPSDRFSAERTGGSVSTLTIQRTQQEDSAVYLCASSRQGQETQYFGPGTRLLVL.

This clonotype appeared a few times. The rearrangement links TRBV7-2 to TRBJ2-3; the match to TRBD1 covers 7 bases. V lost 5 bases to trimming and J lost 0 bases; unmatched junction nucleotides: 5. Germline lookup yields CDR1 SGHTA and CDR2 FQGNSA. This CDR3 is built from 15 residues. In DNA, the CDR3 is TGTGCCAGCAGCCGGACAGGTTCTAGCACAGATACGCAGTATTTT. It yields the protein CASSRTGSSTDTQYF.

This clonotype occurred a few times. The V gene is TRBV6-1, the J gene TRBJ2-7, with D uncertain. Germline CDR1 MNHNS, CDR2 SASEGT. V lost 7 bases and J 5 bases, leaving 15 bases between the germline ends. CDR3 length: 13 residues. The CDR3 spells CASKQPGVHEQYF. DNA for the CDR3: TGTGCCAGCAAACAGCCGGGCGTCCACGAGCAGTACTTC.

V usage is TRBV7-8 and J usage is TRBJ1-1, with unresolved D. The CDR3 covers 15 residues. With 5 bases removed from V and 1 base from J, the gap between germline ends came to 14 bases. Germline V gene data show CDR1 as SGHVS and CDR2 as FQNEAQ. The CDR3 is CASSGPEVGNTEAFF. The CDR3, as DNA: TGTGCCAGCAGCGGACCGGAGGTCGGGAACACTGAAGCTTTCTTT.

This clonotype showed up just a few times. This chain connects TRBV11-2 to TRBJ1-2; 7 positions agree with TRBD1. J was trimmed by 8 bases and V by 4 bases; bases with no gene match: 7. Germline CDR1 and CDR2: SGHAT and FQNNGV. There are 13 residues in the CDR3. CDR3 region: CASSSRGQEGYTF. The CDR3 DNA sequence: TGTGCCAGCAGCTCTAGGGGGCAGGAGGGCTACACCTTC.

This clonotype was seen a few times. CDR3 in DNA: TGTGCCAGCAGCTTAGCGCGGGCCAACAATGAGCAGTTCTTC. Protein sequence: CASSLARANNEQFF. This chain links TRBV7-8 with TRBJ2-1; TRBD2 might be the D (5 bases). The CDR3 covers 14 residues. Trimming took 0 bases from V and 5 from J, leaving 8 bases between them. CDR1 is SGHVS, CDR2 FQNEAQ, per germline.

The rearrangement joins TRBV11-3 to TRBJ2-3, with a possible D match to TRBD2 (5 bases). Per germline, CDR1 SGHNT and CDR2 YENEEA. The length of the CDR3 is 14 residues. V lost 5 bases to trimming and J lost 6 bases, with 15 bases between them. The CDR3 is CASSHGPGVDTQYF. The CDR3 coding sequence is TGTGCCAGCAGCCACGGACCCGGGGTTGATACGCAGTATTTT.

The CDR3 loop is CASSRLAGTSYNEQFF. The CDR3, as DNA: TGTGCCAGCAGTCGCCTAGCGGGGACCTCCTACAATGAGCAGTTCTTC. The V gene is TRBV7-7, the J gene TRBJ2-1; 9 bases align to TRBD2. The CDR3 is 16 residues long. Germline V gene lookup returns CDR1 SSHAT and CDR2 FNYEAQ (reference sequence). J gave up 0 bases and V 6 bases, and 6 bases lay outside the gene matches.

The chain carries TRBV10-3 and TRBJ2-5; D possibly corresponds to TRBD1 (6 bases). There are 13 residues in the CDR3. Germline V CDR1 and CDR2: ENHRY, SYGVKD. V shed 6 bases and J shed 5 bases, with 13 bases lying between them. CDR3 DNA: TGTGCCATCAGGGCAGGGGTGTTGGAGACCCAGTACTTC. It yields the protein CAIRAGVLETQYF.

This clonotype was recorded many times. The chain combines TRBV7-8 with TRBJ2-7; no reliable D call. Deletions cut 2 bases from V and 2 bases from J, with 13 bases between. Germline assignment: CDR1 SGHVS and CDR2 FQNEAQ. The CDR3 totals 15 residues. In DNA form, the CDR3 reads TGTGCCAGCAGCTTACAGTGGAGCCTCCCCTACGAGCAGTACTTC. This translates into CASSLQWSLPYEQYF.